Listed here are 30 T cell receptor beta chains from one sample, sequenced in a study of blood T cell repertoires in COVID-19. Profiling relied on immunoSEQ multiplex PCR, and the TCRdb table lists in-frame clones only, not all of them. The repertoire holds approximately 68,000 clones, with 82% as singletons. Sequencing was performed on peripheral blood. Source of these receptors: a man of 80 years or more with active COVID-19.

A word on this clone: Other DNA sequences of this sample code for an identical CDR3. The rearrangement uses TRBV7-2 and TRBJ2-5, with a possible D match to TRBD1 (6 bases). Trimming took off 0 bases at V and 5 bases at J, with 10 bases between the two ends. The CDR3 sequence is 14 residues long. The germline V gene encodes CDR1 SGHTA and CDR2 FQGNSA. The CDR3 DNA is TGTGCCAGCAGCTTAGCGGGAAGGGGGGAGACCCAGTACTTC. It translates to CASSLAGRGETQYF. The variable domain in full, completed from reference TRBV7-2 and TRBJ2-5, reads GAGVSQSPSNKVTEKGKDVELRCDPISGHTALYWYRQSLGQGLEFLIYFQGNSAPDKSGLPSDRFSAERTGGSVSTLTIQRTQQEDSAVYLCASSLAGRGETQYFGPGTRLLVL.

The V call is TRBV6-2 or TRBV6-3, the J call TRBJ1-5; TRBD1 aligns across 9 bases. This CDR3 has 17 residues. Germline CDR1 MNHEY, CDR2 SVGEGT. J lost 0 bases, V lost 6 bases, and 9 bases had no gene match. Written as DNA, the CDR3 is TGTGCCAGCAGGCCTTTTGGGACAGGGCTTAGCAATCAGCCCCAGCATTTT. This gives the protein CASRPFGTGLSNQPQHF.

The CDR3 loop is CASSPAQGSNSPLHF. CDR3 DNA sequence: TGTGCCAGCTCACCAGCACAGGGGAGTAATTCACCCCTCCACTTT. This sequence joins TRBV18 and TRBJ1-6; 7 nucleotides match TRBD1. This CDR3 has 15 residues. Germline CDR1 is KGHSH and CDR2 is LQKENI. Trimming removed 2 bases from V and 6 bases from J; junction bases left unmatched: 4.

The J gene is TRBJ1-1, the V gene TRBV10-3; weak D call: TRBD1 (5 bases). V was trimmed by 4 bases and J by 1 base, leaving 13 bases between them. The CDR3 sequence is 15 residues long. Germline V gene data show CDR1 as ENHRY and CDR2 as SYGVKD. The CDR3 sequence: CAISGGAGKNTEAFF. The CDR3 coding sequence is TGTGCCATCAGTGGCGGGGCAGGGAAGAACACTGAAGCTTTCTTT.

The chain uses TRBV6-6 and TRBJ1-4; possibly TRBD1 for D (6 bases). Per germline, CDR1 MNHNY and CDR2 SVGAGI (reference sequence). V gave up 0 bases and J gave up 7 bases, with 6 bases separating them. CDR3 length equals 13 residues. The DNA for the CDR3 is TGTGCCAGCAGTTACTCACAGGGTGAAAAACTGTTTTTT. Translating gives CASSYSQGEKLFF.

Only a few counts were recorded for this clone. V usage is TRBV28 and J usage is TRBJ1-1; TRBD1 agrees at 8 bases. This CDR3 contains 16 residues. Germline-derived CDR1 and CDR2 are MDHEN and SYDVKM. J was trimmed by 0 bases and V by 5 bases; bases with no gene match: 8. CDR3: CASSPGQGLLNTEAFF. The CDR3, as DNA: TGTGCCAGCAGTCCCGGACAGGGCCTATTGAACACTGAAGCTTTCTTT.

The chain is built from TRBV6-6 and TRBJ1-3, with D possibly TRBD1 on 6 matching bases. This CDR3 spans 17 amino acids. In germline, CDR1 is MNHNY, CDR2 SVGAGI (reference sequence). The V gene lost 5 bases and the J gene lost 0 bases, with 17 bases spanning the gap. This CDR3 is CASSRLPDSSSGNTIYF. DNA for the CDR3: TGTGCCAGCAGTCGACTTCCGGACAGTAGCTCTGGAAACACCATATATTTT.

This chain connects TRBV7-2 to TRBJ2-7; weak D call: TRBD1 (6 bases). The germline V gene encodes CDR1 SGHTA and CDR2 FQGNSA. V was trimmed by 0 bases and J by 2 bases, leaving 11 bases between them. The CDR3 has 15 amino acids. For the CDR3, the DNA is TGTGCCAGCAGCTTAGCCTCAGGGGTAACCTACGAGCAGTACTTC. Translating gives CASSLASGVTYEQYF.

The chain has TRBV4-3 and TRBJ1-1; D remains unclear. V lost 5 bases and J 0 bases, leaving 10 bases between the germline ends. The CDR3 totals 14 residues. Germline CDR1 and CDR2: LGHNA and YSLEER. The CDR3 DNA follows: TGCGCCAGCAGCACTAGCAGTATGAACACTGAAGCTTTCTTT. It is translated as CASSTSSMNTEAFF.

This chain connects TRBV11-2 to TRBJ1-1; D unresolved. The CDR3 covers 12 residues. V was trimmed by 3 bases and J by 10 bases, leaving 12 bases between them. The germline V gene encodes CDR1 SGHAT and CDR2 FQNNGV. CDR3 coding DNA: TGTGCCAGCAGCTTTGAGGCTGGAGGAGCTTTCTTT. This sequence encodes CASSFEAGGAFF.

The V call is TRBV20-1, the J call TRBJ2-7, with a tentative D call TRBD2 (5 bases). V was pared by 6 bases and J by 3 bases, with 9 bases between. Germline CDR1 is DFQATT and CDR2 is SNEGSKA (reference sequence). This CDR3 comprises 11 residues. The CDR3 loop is CSAKLVYEQYF. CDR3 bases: TGCAGTGCAAAACTAGTCTACGAGCAGTACTTC.

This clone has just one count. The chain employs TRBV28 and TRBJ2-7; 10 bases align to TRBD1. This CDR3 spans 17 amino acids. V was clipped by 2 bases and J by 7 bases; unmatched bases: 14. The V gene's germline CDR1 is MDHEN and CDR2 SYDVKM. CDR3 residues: CASSLPPGTGAWGEQYF. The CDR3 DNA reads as TGTGCCAGCAGTTTACCTCCTGGGACAGGGGCCTGGGGGGAGCAGTACTTC.

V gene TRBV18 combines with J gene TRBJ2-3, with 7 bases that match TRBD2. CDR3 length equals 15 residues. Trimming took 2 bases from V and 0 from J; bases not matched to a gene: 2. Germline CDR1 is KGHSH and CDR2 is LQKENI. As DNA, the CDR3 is TGTGCCAGCTCACCAACTAGCGCCAGCACAGATACGCAGTATTTT. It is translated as CASSPTSASTDTQYF.

CDR3 protein: CASSQEETRSNTGELFF. DNA of the CDR3: TGTGCCAGCAGCCAAGAGGAAACTAGGTCGAACACCGGGGAGCTGTTTTTT. V is TRBV3-1 (or the pseudogene TRBV3-2) and J is TRBJ2-2, with TRBD2 as a possible D gene (5 bases). Germline values: CDR1 LGHDT, CDR2 YNNKEL (reference sequence). The V end lost 0 bases, the J end lost 0 bases, and 11 bases lay between the germline ends. This CDR3 comprises 17 residues.

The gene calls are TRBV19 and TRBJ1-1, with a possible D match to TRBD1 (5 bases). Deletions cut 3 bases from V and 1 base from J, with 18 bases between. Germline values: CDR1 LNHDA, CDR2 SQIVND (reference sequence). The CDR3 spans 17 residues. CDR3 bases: TGTGCCAGTAGTATCAGGGTGAGGAAGGGTACGAACACTGAAGCTTTCTTT. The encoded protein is CASSIRVRKGTNTEAFF.

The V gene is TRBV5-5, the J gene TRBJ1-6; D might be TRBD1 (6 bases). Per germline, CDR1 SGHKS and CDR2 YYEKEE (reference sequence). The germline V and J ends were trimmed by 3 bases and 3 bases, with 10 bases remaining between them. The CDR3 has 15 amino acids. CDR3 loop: CASSSQTGYNSPLHF. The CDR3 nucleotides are TGTGCCAGCAGCTCGCAGACAGGCTATAATTCACCCCTCCACTTT.

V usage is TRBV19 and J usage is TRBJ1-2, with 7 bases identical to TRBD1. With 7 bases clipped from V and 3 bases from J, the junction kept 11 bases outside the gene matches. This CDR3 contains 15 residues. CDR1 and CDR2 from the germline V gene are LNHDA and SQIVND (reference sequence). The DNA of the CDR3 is TGTGCCAGTATATCCCTTTCGGGACAGCACTATGGCTACACCTTC. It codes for CASISLSGQHYGYTF.

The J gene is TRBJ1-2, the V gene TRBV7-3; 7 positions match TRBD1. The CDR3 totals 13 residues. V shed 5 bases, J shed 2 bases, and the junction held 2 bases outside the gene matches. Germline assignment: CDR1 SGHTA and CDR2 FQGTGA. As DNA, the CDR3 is TGTGCCAGCAGCCAGACAGGGAACTATGGCTACACCTTC. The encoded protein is CASSQTGNYGYTF.

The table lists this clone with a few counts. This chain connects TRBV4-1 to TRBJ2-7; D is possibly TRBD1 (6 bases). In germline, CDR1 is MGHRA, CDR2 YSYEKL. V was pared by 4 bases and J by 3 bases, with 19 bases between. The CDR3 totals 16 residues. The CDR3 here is CASSPLQGLRDYEQYF. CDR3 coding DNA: TGCGCCAGCAGCCCGTTACAGGGCCTAAGGGACTACGAGCAGTACTTC.

CDR3 protein: CASSLDPGVATEAFF. CDR3 DNA sequence: TGTGCCAGCAGCTTAGATCCGGGGGTCGCCACTGAAGCTTTCTTT. The rearrangement joins TRBV11-2 to TRBJ1-1; tentative D call: TRBD1 (5 bases). The CDR3 is made up of 15 amino acids. Germline CDR1 is SGHAT and CDR2 is FQNNGV. Trimming stripped 0 bases from V and 4 bases from J, with 12 bases between.

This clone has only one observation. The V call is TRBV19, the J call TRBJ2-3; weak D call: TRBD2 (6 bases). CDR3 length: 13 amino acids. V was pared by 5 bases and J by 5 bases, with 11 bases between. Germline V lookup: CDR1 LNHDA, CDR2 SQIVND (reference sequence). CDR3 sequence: CASSVRLGDTQYF. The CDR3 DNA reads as TGTGCCAGTAGTGTTCGACTAGGAGATACGCAGTATTTT.

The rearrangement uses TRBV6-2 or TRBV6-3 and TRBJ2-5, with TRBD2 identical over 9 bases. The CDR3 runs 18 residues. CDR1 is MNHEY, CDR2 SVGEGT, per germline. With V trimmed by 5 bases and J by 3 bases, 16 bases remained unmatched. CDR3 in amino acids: CASSGRAGHSGGKETQYF. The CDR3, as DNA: TGTGCCAGCAGTGGTCGAGCTGGACATAGCGGGGGAAAAGAGACCCAGTACTTC.

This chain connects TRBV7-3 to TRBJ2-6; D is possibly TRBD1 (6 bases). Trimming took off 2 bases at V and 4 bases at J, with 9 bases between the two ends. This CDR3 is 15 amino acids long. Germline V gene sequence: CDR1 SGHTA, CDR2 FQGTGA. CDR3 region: CASSLGGSGANVLTF. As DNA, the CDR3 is TGTGCCAGCAGCTTAGGGGGCTCCGGGGCCAACGTCCTGACTTTC.

As DNA, the CDR3 is TGTGCCAGCAGTGAAGCGTATCGTTCCTACGAGCAGTACTTC. Protein: CASSEAYRSYEQYF. The chain employs TRBV6-1 and TRBJ2-7; D is undetermined. Trimming took off 0 bases at V and 1 base at J, with 7 bases between the two ends. CDR3 length: 14 amino acids. Germline assignment: CDR1 MNHNS and CDR2 SASEGT.

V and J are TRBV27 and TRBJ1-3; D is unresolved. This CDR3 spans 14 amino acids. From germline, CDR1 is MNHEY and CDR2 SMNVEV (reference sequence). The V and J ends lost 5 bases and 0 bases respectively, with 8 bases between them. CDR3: CASSPFSSGNTIYF. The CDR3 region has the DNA TGTGCCAGCAGTCCCTTTAGCTCTGGAAACACCATATATTTT.

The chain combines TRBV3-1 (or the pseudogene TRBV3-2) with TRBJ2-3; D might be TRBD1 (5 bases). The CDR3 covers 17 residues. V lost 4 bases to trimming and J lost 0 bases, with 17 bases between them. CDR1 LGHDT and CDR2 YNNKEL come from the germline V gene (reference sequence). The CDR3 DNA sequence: TGTGCCAGCAGCCCCCGTATGACAGAGATTAGCACAGATACGCAGTATTTT. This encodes CASSPRMTEISTDTQYF.

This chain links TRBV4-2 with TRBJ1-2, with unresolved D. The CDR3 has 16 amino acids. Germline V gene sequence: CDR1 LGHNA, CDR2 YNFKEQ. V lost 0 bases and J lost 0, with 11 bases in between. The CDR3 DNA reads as TGTGCCAGCAGCCAAGAAAGAACAAAATCTAACTATGGCTACACCTTC. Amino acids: CASSQERTKSNYGYTF.

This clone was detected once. The CDR3 bases are TGCAGCGTCACCGGACAGGGCTCCGAGCAGTACTTC. Protein product: CSVTGQGSEQYF. J is TRBJ2-7 and V is TRBV29-1, with 8 bases matching TRBD1. The germline V gene encodes CDR1 SQVTM and CDR2 ANQGSEA. This CDR3 contains 12 residues. Germline trimming cut 6 bases from V and 6 bases from J; bases unmatched to any gene: 7.

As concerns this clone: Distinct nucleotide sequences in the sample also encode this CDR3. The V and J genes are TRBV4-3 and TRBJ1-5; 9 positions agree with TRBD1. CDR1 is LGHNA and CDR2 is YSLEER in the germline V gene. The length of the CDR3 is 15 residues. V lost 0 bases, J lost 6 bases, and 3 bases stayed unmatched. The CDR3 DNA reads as TGCGCCAGCAGCCAAGAAAGACAGGGGGGTCAGCCCCAGCATTTT. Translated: CASSQERQGGQPQHF.

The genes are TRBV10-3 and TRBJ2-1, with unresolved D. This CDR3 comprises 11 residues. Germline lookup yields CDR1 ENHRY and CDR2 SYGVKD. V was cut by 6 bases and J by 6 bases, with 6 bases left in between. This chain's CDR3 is CAIRGTNEQFF. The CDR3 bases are TGTGCCATCAGGGGCACCAATGAGCAGTTCTTC.